A single sample is the source of the 21 T cell receptor beta chains below, sequenced in a study of cytomegalovirus exposure and HLA in healthy donors. The PCR contained 60 Vbeta and 13 Jbeta primers. Sequencing was performed with immunoSEQ multiplex PCR; in TCRdb, only in-frame clones are kept and a portion is missing. Among just under 150,000 clones, 80% to 85% were seen once, and the ten largest hold 2.5% to 3%. Specimen: PBMCs. These receptor sequences come from a woman aged 30 to 39 in good health and CMV-seronegative.

The CDR3 region is CASSLRLAGESVNNEQFF. The CDR3 coding sequence is TGCGCCAGCAGCTTGCGACTAGCGGGAGAGAGTGTAAACAATGAGCAGTTCTTC. The V gene is TRBV5-1, the J gene TRBJ2-1; 12 bases line up with TRBD2. V lost 1 base, J lost 5 bases, and 10 bases stayed unmatched. Germline CDR1 reads SGHRS; CDR2 reads YFSETQ. The CDR3 loop spans 18 amino acids.

This chain connects TRBV19 to TRBJ2-3; possible D gene TRBD2, 7 bases. Germline V lookup: CDR1 LNHDA, CDR2 SQIVND (reference sequence). The CDR3 consists of 13 residues. Trimming removed 4 bases at V and 5 bases at J, with 10 bases between. The DNA for the CDR3 is TGTGCCAGTAGTAGGGGGGGCTTAGATACGCAGTATTTT. Protein sequence: CASSRGGLDTQYF.

This chain joins TRBV20-1 and TRBJ2-3, with D tentatively TRBD2 (5 bases). Germline-derived CDR1 and CDR2 are DFQATT and SNEGSKA (reference sequence). The ends were cut back, 4 bases at V and 4 bases at J, with 6 bases in the middle. There are 11 residues in the CDR3. In DNA form, the CDR3 reads TGCAGTGCTACGAGGGCAGATACGCAGTATTTT. It specifies CSATRADTQYF.

The gene calls are TRBV23-1 and TRBJ1-3, with TRBD1 identical over 12 bases. TRBV23-1 is an open reading frame, and its role is uncertain. The CDR3 runs 18 residues. J was trimmed by 4 bases and V by 4 bases; bases with no gene match: 11. Here the CDR3 DNA reads TGCGCCAGCAGTCCCCCTCCCGGGACAGGGGGCGACGGAAACACCATATATTTT. It yields the protein CASSPPPGTGGDGNTIYF.

This clone has a handful of counts. The chain is built from TRBV28 and TRBJ1-2; tentative D call: TRBD1 (6 bases). Trimming removed 3 bases at V and 5 bases at J, with 16 bases between. This CDR3 comprises 15 residues. Germline CDR1 MDHEN, CDR2 SYDVKM. The CDR3 DNA reads TGTGCCAGCAGTTTGAGAGGGGAGGGGGGGTATGGCTACACCTTC. Its protein is CASSLRGEGGYGYTF.

The chain has TRBV5-1 and TRBJ1-5, with D perhaps TRBD1 (6 bases). The CDR3 loop spans 14 amino acids. Trimming removed 4 bases at V and 4 bases at J, with 12 bases between. Germline CDR1 SGHRS, CDR2 YFSETQ. The CDR3 DNA follows: TGCGCCAGCAGCATCTACAGGGTAAATCAGCCCCAGCATTTT. Translation gives CASSIYRVNQPQHF.

V usage is TRBV28 and J usage is TRBJ1-2; TRBD1 agrees at 7 bases. The CDR3 sequence is 13 residues long. From germline, CDR1 is MDHEN and CDR2 SYDVKM. J was trimmed by 8 bases and V by 4 bases; bases with no gene match: 7. This CDR3 is CASSSTGVGGYTF. The CDR3 coding sequence is TGTGCCAGCAGTTCCACAGGGGTGGGAGGCTACACCTTC.

The chain uses TRBV4-3 and TRBJ2-1, with 9 bases matching TRBD2. The CDR3 is 16 amino acids. Germline V gene data show CDR1 as LGHNA and CDR2 as YSLEER. V gave up 3 bases and J gave up 5 bases; unmatched junction bases: 8. The CDR3 here is CASSHKRPSGDNEQFF. As DNA, the CDR3 is TGCGCCAGCAGCCACAAACGGCCTAGCGGGGACAATGAGCAGTTCTTC.

The chain combines TRBV5-1 with TRBJ2-1; 9 bases agree with TRBD1. The CDR3 runs to 15 residues. Germline assignment: CDR1 SGHRS and CDR2 YFSETQ. Unmatched junction bases numbered 4, after V lost 4 bases and J lost 2 bases. This chain's CDR3 is CASSKDRGTYNEQFF. The CDR3, as DNA: TGCGCCAGCAGCAAGGACAGGGGCACCTACAATGAGCAGTTCTTC.

The rearrangement uses TRBV7-9 and TRBJ1-5; TRBD1 matches 8 bases. Germline V gene data show CDR1 as SEHNR and CDR2 as FQNEAQ (reference sequence). This CDR3 spans 12 amino acids. The trim removed 5 bases at V and 15 bases at J, leaving 9 bases unmatched. The CDR3: CASSGDRGALHF. CDR3 in DNA: TGTGCCAGCAGCGGCGACAGGGGAGCTTTGCATTTT.

The genes are TRBV9 and TRBJ1-3, with a weak D call TRBD1 (6 bases). The CDR3 extends over 15 amino acids. Germline lookup yields CDR1 SGDLS and CDR2 YYNGEE. Between the trimmed V and J ends, which lost 1 base and 0 bases, there was a span of 8 bases. CDR3 coding DNA: TGTGCCAGCAGCGTAACAGGGACCTCTGGAAACACCATATATTTT. Amino acid sequence: CASSVTGTSGNTIYF.

V gene TRBV7-2 combines with J gene TRBJ1-5; possible D gene TRBD1, 6 bases. The CDR3 extends over 15 amino acids. V gave up 2 bases and J gave up 6 bases, with 14 bases separating them. CDR1 and CDR2 from the germline V gene are SGHTA and FQGNSA. CDR3 residues: CASSLRQDFRQPQHF. In nucleotides, the CDR3 is TGTGCCAGCAGCTTAAGACAGGATTTTCGTCAGCCCCAGCATTTT.

The V gene is TRBV19, the J gene TRBJ2-7, with D possibly matching TRBD1 (6 bases). Germline CDR1 is LNHDA and CDR2 is SQIVND (reference sequence). The CDR3 spans 14 residues. The germline V and J ends were trimmed by 3 bases and 2 bases, with 11 bases remaining between them. The chain's CDR3 is CASSMQGLPYEQYF. The CDR3 DNA follows: TGTGCCAGTAGTATGCAGGGGCTACCCTACGAGCAGTACTTC.

V gene TRBV5-1 combines with J gene TRBJ2-3; D is possibly TRBD2 (6 bases). CDR3 length: 14 amino acids. Germline lookup yields CDR1 SGHRS and CDR2 YFSETQ. V was clipped by 0 bases and J by 4 bases, with 9 bases between them. For the CDR3, the DNA is TGCGCCAGCAGCTTGGTCGGGGGAGCAGATACGCAGTATTTT. Amino acids: CASSLVGGADTQYF.

This chain joins TRBV4-1 and TRBJ2-5; 13 bases are a match to TRBD2. V lost 0 bases, J lost 5 bases, and 9 bases stayed unmatched. The CDR3 extends over 18 amino acids. Germline loops: CDR1 MGHRA, CDR2 YSYEKL. Here the CDR3 DNA reads TGCGCCAGCAGCCAAGATACACTAGCGGGGGGGCCGGTGGAGACCCAGTACTTC. Its protein product is CASSQDTLAGGPVETQYF.

The J gene is TRBJ2-2, the V gene TRBV5-1, with 8 bases identical to TRBD2. CDR3 size: 16 residues. CDR1 and CDR2 (germline): SGHRS, YFSETQ. Trimming cost V 0 bases and J 3 bases; bases outside gene matches: 4. CDR3: CASSLGGGTYTGELFF. CDR3 nucleotides: TGCGCCAGCAGCTTGGGCGGGGGGACCTACACCGGGGAGCTGTTTTTT.

This clone was detected once. The sample carries other DNA sequences with the same CDR3. The genes are TRBV4-3 and TRBJ1-1; 10 nucleotides align to TRBD1. The CDR3 runs to 15 residues. The V and J ends lost 0 bases and 4 bases, in that order; junction bases with no gene match: 2. The germline V gene encodes CDR1 LGHNA and CDR2 YSLEER. In DNA, the CDR3 is TGCGCCAGCAGCCAAGATTGGACAGGGGGCACTGAAGCTTTCTTT. Translation: CASSQDWTGGTEAFF.

J is TRBJ2-3 and V is TRBV5-5, with D unclear. The CDR3 runs 16 residues. Trimming pared 2 bases from V and 0 bases from J, leaving 13 bases between. Germline V gene data show CDR1 as SGHKS and CDR2 as YYEKEE (reference sequence). CDR3 sequence reads: CASSLSLALSTDTQYF. As DNA, the CDR3 is TGTGCCAGCAGCTTAAGTTTGGCCCTTAGCACAGATACGCAGTATTTT. The complete variable domain, with remaining parts taken from reference TRBV5-5 and TRBJ2-3, reads DAGVTQSPTHLIKTRGQQVTLRCSPISGHKSVSWYQQVLGQGPQFIFQYYEKEERGRGNFPDRFSARQFPNYSSELNVNALLLGDSALYLCASSLSLALSTDTQYFGPGTRLTVL.

The V and J genes are TRBV28 and TRBJ2-7; 7 bases line up with TRBD1. With V trimmed by 5 bases and J by 5 bases, 6 bases remained unmatched. Germline V gives CDR1 MDHEN, CDR2 SYDVKM. This CDR3 has 13 amino acids. The CDR3 DNA reads as TGTGCCAGCAGTACCGGGACAGTGAACGAGCAGTACTTC. Its translation: CASSTGTVNEQYF.

The chain carries TRBV7-8 and TRBJ1-3; perhaps TRBD1 as D (6 bases). The CDR3 extends over 15 amino acids. Trimming pared 5 bases from V and 0 bases from J, leaving 11 bases between. The germline gives CDR1 SGHVS, CDR2 FQNEAQ. The CDR3 here is CASSTQGSSGNTIYF. The DNA of the CDR3 is TGTGCCAGCAGCACCCAGGGGAGCTCTGGAAACACCATATATTTT.

The gene calls are TRBV7-9 and TRBJ2-1; D is perhaps TRBD1 (5 bases). The V gene's germline CDR1 is SEHNR and CDR2 FQNEAQ (reference sequence). The CDR3 totals 15 residues. Trimming removed 4 bases from V and 0 bases from J, with 10 bases in between. CDR3 sequence: CASSSGISSYNEQFF. The CDR3 DNA reads TGTGCCAGCAGCTCAGGGATAAGCTCCTACAATGAGCAGTTCTTC.